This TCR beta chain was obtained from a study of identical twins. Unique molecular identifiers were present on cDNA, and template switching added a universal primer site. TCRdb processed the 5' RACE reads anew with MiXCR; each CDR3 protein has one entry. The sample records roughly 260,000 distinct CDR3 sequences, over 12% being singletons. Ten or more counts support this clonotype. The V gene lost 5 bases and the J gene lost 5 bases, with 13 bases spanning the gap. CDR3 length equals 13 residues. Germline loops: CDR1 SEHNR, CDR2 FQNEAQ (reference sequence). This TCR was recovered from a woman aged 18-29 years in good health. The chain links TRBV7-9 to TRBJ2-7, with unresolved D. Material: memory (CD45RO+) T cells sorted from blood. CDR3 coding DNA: TGTGCCAGCAGCCCAAGTCTGGTCCACGAGCAGTACTTC. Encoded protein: CASSPSLVHEQYF.